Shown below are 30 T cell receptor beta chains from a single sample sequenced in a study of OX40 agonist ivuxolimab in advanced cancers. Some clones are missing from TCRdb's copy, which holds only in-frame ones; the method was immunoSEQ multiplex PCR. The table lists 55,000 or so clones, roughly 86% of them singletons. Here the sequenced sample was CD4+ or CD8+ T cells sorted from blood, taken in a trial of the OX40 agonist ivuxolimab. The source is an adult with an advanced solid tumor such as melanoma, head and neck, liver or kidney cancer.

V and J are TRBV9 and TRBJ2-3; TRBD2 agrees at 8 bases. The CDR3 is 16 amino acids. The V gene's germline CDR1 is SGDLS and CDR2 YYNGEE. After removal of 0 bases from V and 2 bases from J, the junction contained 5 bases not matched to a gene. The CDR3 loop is CASSVEAGAFTDTQYF. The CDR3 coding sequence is TGTGCCAGCAGCGTAGAAGCGGGAGCCTTCACAGATACGCAGTATTTT. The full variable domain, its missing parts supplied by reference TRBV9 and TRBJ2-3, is DSGVTQTPKHLITATGQRVTLRCSPRSGDLSVYWYQQSLDQGLQFLIQYYNGEERAKGNILERFSAQQFPDLHSELNLSSLELGDSALYFCASSVEAGAFTDTQYFGPGTRLTVL.

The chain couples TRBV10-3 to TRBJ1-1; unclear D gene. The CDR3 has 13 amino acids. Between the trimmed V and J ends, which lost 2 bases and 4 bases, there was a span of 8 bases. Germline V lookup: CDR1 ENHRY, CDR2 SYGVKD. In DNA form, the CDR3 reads TGTGCCATCAGTGAGATGGGTCCCACTGAAGCTTTCTTT. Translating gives CAISEMGPTEAFF.

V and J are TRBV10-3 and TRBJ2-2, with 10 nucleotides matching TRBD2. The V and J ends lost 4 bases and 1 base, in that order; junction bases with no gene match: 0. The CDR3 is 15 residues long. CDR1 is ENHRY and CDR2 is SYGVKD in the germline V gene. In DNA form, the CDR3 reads TGTGCCATCAGTGGGACTAGCGGGAACACCGGGGAGCTGTTTTTT. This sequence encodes CAISGTSGNTGELFF.

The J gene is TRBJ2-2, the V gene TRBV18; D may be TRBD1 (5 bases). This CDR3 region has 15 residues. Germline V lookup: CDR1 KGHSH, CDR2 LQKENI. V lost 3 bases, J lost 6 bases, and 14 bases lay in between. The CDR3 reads CASSPIRLGPGELFF. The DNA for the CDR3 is TGTGCCAGCTCACCCATAAGGCTGGGGCCCGGGGAGCTGTTTTTT.

The CDR3 DNA reads as TGTGCCAGCAGCTTAGGCCCTATCGGGGGGAGTAATCACTACGAGCAGTACTTC. The encoded protein is CASSLGPIGGSNHYEQYF. The V and J genes are TRBV7-3 and TRBJ2-7, with 7 bases fitting TRBD2. Germline CDR1 and CDR2: SGHTA and FQGTGA. The CDR3 loop spans 18 amino acids. V shed 2 bases, J shed 3 bases, and the junction held 16 bases outside the gene matches. Full variable domain (remainder filled in from reference TRBV7-3 and TRBJ2-7): GAGVSQTPSNKVTEKGKYVELRCDPISGHTALYWYRQSLGQGPEFLIYFQGTGAADDSGLPNDRFFAVRPEGSVSTLKIQRTERGDSAVYLCASSLGPIGGSNHYEQYFGPGTRLTVT.

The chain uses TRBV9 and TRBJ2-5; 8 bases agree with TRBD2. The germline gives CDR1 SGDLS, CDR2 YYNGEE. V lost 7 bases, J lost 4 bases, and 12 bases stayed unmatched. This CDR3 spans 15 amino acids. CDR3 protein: CASSLRTGRGETQYF. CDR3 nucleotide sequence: TGTGCCAGCTCCCTTAGAACCGGGAGGGGAGAGACCCAGTACTTC.

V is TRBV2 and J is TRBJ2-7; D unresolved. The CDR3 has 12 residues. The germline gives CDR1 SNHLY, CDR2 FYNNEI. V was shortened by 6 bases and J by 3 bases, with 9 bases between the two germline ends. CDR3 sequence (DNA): TGTGCCAGCAGGACGAGACACTACGAGCAGTACTTC. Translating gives CASRTRHYEQYF.

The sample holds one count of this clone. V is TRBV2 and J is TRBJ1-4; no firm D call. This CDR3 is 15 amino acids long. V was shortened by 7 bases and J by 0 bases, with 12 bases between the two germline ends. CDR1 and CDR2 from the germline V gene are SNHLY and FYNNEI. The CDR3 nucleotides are TGTGCCAGCATTACAAGGGCCTCAACTAATGAAAAACTGTTTTTT. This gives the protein CASITRASTNEKLFF.

Here the CDR3 DNA reads TGTGCCAGCAGCATTACGATGATGGCAGAGGGGTTCTTC. This sequence encodes CASSITMMAEGFF. V is TRBV6-1 and J is TRBJ2-1; D is possibly TRBD2 (5 bases). Trimming cost V 6 bases and J 15 bases, with 21 bases left between them. CDR1 and CDR2 from the germline V gene are MNHNS and SASEGT. The CDR3 sequence is 13 residues long.

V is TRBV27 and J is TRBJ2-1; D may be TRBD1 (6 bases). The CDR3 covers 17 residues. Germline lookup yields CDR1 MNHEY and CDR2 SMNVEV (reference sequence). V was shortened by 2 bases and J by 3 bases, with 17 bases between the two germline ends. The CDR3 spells CASSLMGPGHSYNEQFF. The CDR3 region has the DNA TGTGCCAGCAGTTTAATGGGGCCGGGACACAGCTACAATGAGCAGTTCTTC.

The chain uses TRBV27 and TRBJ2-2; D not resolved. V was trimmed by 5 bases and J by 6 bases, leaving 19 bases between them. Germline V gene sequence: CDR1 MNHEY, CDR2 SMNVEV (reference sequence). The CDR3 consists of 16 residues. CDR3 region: CASSPRGVRSAGELFF. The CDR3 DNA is TGTGCCAGCAGTCCCCGTGGAGTTCGAAGTGCCGGGGAGCTGTTTTTT.

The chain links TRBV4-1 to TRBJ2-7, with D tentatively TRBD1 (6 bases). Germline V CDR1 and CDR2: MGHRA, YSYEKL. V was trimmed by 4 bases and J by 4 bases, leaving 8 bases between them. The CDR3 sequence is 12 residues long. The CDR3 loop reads CASSRTGYEQYF. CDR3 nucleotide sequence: TGCGCCAGCAGCCGAACAGGGTACGAGCAGTACTTC.

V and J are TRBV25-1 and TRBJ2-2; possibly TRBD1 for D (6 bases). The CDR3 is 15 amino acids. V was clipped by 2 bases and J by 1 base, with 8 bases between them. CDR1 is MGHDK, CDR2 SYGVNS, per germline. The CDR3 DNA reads TGTGCCAGCAGTGAAACAGGGTTGAACACCGGGGAGCTGTTTTTT. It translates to CASSETGLNTGELFF. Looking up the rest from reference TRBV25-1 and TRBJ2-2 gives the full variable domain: EADIYQTPRYLVIGTGKKITLECSQTMGHDKMYWYQQDPGMELHLIHYSYGVNSTEKGDLSSESTVSRIRTEHFPLTLESARPSHTSQYLCASSETGLNTGELFFGEGSRLTVL.

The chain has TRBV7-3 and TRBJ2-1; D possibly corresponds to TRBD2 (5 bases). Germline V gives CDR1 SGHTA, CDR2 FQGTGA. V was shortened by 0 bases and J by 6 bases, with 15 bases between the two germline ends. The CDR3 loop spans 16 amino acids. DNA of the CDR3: TGTGCCAGCAGCTTAACAGGTCTGCTAGCAAGCAATGAGCAGTTCTTC. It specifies CASSLTGLLASNEQFF.

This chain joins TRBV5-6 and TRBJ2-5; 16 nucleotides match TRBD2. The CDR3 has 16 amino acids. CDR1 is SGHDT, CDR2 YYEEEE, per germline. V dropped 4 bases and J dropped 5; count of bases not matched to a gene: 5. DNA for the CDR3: TGTGCCAGCAGCCCGGGACTAGCGGGAGGGACTGAGACCCAGTACTTC. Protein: CASSPGLAGGTETQYF.

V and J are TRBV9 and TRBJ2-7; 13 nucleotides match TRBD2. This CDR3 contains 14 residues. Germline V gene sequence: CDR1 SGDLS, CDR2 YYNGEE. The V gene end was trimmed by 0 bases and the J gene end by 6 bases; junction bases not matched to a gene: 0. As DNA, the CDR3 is TGTGCCAGCAGCGTAGGGACTAGCGGGAGCGAGCAGTACTTC. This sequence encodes CASSVGTSGSEQYF.

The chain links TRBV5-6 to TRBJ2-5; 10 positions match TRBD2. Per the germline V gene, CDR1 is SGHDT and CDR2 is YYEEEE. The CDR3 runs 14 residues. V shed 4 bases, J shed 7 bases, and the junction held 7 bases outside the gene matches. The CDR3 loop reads CASSQGTSVRTQYF. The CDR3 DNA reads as TGTGCCAGCAGCCAAGGGACTAGCGTGCGGACCCAGTACTTC.

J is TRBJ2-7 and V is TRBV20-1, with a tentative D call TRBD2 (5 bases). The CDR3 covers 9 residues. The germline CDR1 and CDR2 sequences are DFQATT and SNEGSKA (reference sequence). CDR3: CRLVYEQYF. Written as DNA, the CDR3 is TGCAGACTAGTTTACGAGCAGTACTTC.

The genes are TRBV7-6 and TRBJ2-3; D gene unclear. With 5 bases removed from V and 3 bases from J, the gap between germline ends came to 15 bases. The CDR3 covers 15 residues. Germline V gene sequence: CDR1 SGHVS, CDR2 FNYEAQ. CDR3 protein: CASSQTPTFTDTQYF. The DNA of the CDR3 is TGTGCCAGCAGCCAGACGCCGACCTTTACAGATACGCAGTATTTT. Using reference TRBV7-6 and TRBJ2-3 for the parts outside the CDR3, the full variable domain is GAGVSQSPRYKVTKRGQDVALRCDPISGHVSLYWYRQALGQGPEFLTYFNYEAQQDKSGLPNDRFSAERPEGSISTLTIQRTEQRDSAMYRCASSQTPTFTDTQYFGPGTRLTVL.

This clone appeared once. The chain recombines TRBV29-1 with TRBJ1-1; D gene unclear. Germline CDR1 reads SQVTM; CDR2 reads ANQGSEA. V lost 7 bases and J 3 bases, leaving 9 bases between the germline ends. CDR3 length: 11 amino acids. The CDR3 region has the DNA TGCAGCGCCGTGGAGTACACTGAAGCTTTCTTT. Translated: CSAVEYTEAFF.

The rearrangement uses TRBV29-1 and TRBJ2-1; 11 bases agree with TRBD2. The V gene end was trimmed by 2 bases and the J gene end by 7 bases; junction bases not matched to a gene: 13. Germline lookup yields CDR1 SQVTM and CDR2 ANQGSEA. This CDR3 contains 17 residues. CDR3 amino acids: CSVEQPLLAGAGNEQFF. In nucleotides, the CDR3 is TGCAGCGTTGAACAGCCCCTACTAGCGGGAGCGGGGAATGAGCAGTTCTTC.

The CDR3 loop is CASSQRTLTGELFF. The CDR3 DNA reads TGTGCCAGCAGCCAAAGGACTCTGACCGGGGAGCTGTTTTTT. The rearrangement uses TRBV14 and TRBJ2-2; a possible D gene is TRBD2 (5 bases). This CDR3 spans 14 amino acids. Germline V gives CDR1 SGHDN, CDR2 FVKESK. V was shortened by 2 bases and J by 5 bases, with 9 bases between the two germline ends.

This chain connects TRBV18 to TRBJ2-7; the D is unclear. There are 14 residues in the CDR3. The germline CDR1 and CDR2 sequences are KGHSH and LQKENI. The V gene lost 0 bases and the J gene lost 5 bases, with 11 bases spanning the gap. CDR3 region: CASSPPTLDDEQYF. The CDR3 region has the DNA TGTGCCAGCTCACCACCGACTCTGGATGACGAGCAGTACTTC.

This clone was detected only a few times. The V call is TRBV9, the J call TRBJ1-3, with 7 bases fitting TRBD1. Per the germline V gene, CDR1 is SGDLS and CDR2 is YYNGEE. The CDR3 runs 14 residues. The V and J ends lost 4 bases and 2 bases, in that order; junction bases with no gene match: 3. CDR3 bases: TGTGCCAGCAGCACCGGGACAGCTGGAAACACCATATATTTT. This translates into CASSTGTAGNTIYF.

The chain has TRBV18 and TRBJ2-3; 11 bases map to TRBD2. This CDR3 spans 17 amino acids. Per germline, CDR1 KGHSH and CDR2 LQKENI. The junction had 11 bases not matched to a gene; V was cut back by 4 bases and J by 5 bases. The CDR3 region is CASSLLAGGSSGDTQYF. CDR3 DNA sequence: TGTGCCAGCTCACTCCTAGCGGGAGGCTCATCCGGAGATACGCAGTATTTT.

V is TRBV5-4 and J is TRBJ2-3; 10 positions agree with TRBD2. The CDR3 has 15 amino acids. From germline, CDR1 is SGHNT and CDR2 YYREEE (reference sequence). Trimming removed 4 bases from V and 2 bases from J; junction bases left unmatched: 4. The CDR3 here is CASSMGLAHTDTQYF. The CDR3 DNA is TGTGCCAGCAGCATGGGACTAGCGCACACAGATACGCAGTATTTT.

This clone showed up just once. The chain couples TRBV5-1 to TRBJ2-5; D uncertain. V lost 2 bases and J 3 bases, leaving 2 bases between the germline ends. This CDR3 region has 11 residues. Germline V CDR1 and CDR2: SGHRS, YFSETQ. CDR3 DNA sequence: TGCGCCAGCAGCTTTAAAGAGACCCAGTACTTC. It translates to CASSFKETQYF.

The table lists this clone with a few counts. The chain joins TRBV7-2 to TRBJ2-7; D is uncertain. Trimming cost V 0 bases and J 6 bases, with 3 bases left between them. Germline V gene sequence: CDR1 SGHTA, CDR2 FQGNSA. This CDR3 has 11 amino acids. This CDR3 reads CASSLATEQYF. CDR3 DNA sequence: TGTGCCAGCAGCTTAGCGACCGAGCAGTACTTC.

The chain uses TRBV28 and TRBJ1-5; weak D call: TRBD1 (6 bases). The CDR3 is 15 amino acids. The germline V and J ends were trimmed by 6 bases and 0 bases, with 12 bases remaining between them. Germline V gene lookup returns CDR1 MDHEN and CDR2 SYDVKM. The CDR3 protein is CASSGTPYSNQPQHF. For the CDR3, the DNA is TGTGCCAGCAGCGGGACACCCTATAGCAATCAGCCCCAGCATTTT.

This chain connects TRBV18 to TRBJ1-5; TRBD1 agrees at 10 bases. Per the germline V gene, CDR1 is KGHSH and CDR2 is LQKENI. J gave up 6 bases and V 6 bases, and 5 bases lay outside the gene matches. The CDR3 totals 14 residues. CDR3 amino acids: CASSEGQGFQPQHF. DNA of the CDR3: TGTGCCAGCTCCGAGGGACAGGGGTTTCAGCCCCAGCATTTT.